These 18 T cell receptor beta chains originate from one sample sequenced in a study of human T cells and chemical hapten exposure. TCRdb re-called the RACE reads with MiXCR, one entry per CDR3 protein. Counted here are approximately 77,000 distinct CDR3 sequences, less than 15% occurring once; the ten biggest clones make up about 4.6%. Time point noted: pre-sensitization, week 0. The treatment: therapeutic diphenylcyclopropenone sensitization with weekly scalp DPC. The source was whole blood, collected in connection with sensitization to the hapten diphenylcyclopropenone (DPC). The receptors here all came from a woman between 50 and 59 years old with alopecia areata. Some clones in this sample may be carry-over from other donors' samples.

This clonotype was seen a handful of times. CDR3 amino acids: CASSLILGEQFF. In nucleotides, the CDR3 is TGTGCCAGCAGTTTAATCCTGGGTGAGCAGTTCTTC. J is TRBJ2-1 and V is TRBV12-3 or TRBV12-4; D gene uncertain. Trimming left V 2 bases short and J 9 bases short, with 8 bases between. The CDR3 is 12 amino acids.

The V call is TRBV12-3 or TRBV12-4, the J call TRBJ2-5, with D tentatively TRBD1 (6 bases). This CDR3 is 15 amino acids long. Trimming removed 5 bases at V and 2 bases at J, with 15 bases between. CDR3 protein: CASSRPGHSQETQYF. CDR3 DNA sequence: TGTGCCAGCAGTCGACCGGGACACTCTCAAGAGACCCAGTACTTC.

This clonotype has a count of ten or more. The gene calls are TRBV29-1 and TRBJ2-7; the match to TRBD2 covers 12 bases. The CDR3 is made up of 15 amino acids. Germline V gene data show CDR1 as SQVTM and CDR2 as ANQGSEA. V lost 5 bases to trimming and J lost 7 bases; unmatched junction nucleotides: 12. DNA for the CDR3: TGCAGCGTTATATTTCCTAGCGGGAGGGCTTTAGAGCAGTACTTC. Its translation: CSVIFPSGRALEQYF.

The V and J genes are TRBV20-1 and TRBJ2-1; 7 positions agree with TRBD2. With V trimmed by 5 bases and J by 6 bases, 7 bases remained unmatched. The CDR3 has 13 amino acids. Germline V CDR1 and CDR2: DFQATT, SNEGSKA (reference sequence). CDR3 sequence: CSARGSLANEQFF. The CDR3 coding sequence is TGCAGTGCTCGCGGGAGCTTAGCCAATGAGCAGTTCTTC.

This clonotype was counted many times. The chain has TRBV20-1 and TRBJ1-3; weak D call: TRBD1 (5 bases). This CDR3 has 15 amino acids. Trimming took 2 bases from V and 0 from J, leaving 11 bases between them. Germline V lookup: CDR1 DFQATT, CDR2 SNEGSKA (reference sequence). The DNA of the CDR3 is TGCAGTGCTAGAACAGGCTTACTCTCTGGAAACACCATATATTTT. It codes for CSARTGLLSGNTIYF.

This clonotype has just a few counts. CDR3 sequence reads: CASSLTSYEQYF. In DNA form, the CDR3 reads TGTGCCAGCAGTTTGACTAGCTACGAGCAGTACTTC. V usage is TRBV28 and J usage is TRBJ2-7; possible D gene TRBD2, 6 bases. Trimming pared 3 bases from V and 3 bases from J, leaving 6 bases between. This CDR3 spans 12 amino acids. Germline V gives CDR1 MDHEN, CDR2 SYDVKM.

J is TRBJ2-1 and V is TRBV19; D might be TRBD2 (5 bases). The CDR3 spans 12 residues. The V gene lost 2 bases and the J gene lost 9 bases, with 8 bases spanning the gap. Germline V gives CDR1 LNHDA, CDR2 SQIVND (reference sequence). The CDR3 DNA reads TGTGCCAGTAGTATACTAGCCAGTGAGCAGTTCTTC. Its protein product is CASSILASEQFF.

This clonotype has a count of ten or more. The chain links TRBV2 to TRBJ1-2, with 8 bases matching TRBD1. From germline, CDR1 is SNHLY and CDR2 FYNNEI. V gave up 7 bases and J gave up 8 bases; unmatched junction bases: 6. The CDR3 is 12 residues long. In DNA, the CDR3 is TGTGCCAGCACTCAGGGGGCGAAGGGCTACACCTTC. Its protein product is CASTQGAKGYTF.

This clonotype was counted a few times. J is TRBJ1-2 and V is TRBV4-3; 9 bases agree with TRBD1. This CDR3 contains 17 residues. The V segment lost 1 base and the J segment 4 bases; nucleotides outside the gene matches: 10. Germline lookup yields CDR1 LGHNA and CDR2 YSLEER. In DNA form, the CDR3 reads TGCGCCAGCAGCCAAGTATTCACGGGACAGGGTGGCTATGGCTACACCTTC. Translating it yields CASSQVFTGQGGYGYTF.

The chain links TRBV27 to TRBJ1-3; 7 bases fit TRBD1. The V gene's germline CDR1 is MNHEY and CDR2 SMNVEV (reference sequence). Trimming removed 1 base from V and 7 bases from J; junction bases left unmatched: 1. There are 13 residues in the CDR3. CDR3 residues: CASSLLQGNTIYF. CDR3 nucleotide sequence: TGTGCCAGCAGTTTATTACAGGGGAACACCATATATTTT.

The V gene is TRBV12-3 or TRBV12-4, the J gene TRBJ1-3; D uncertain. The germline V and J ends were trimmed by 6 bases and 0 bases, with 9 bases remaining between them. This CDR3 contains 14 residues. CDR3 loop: CASSRDLSGNTIYF. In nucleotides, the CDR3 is TGTGCCAGCAGCCGGGATCTCTCTGGAAACACCATATATTTT.

CDR3 sequence: CAISESTFRQNNSPLHF. For the CDR3, the DNA is TGTGCCATCAGTGAGTCAACCTTTCGACAGAATAATTCACCCCTCCACTTT. The rearrangement links TRBV10-3 to TRBJ1-6; TRBD1 might be the D (5 bases). The germline V and J ends were trimmed by 0 bases and 5 bases, with 14 bases remaining between them. This CDR3 contains 17 residues. CDR1 is ENHRY, CDR2 SYGVKD, per germline.

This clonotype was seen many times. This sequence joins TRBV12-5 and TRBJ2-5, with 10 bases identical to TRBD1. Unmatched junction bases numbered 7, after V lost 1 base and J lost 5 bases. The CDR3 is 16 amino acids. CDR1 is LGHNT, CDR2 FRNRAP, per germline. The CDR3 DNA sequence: TGTGCTAGTGGTTTGGGCCCGACAGGGGGCGGGGAGACCCAGTACTTC. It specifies CASGLGPTGGGETQYF.

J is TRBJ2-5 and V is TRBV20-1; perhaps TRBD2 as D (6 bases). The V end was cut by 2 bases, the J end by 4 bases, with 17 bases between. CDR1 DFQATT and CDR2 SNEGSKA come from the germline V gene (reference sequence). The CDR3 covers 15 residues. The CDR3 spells CSARNPGGTGETQYF. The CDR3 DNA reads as TGCAGTGCTAGAAACCCAGGCGGGACTGGAGAGACCCAGTACTTC.

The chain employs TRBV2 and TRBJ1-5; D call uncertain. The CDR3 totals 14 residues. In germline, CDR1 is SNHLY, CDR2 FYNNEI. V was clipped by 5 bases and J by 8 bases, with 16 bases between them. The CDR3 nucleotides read TGTGCCAGCAGTTCACCCGCCGGGAAGGAGCCCCAGCATTTT. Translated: CASSSPAGKEPQHF.

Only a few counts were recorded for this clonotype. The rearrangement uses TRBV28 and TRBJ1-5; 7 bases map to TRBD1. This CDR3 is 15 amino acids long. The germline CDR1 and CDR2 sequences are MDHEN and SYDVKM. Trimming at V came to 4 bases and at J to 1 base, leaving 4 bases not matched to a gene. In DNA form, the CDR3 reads TGTGCCAGCAGTTACAGGGGAGGAAGCAATCAGCCCCAGCATTTT. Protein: CASSYRGGSNQPQHF.

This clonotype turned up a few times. CDR3 nucleotide sequence: TGCAGTGCTAGTGAGAGCGGGAGGATAAACATTCAGTACTTC. It encodes CSASESGRINIQYF. The gene calls are TRBV20-1 and TRBJ2-4, with 9 bases aligning to TRBD2. J gave up 6 bases and V 3 bases, and 6 bases lay outside the gene matches. The CDR3 covers 14 residues. The germline gives CDR1 DFQATT, CDR2 SNEGSKA (reference sequence).

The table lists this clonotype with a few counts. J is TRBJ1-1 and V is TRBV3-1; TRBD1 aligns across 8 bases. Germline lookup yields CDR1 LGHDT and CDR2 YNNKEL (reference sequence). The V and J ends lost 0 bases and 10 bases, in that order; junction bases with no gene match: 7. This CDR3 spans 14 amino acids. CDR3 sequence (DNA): TGTGCCAGCAGCCAAGAGGGACAGGCTCGGGGAGCTTTCTTT. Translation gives CASSQEGQARGAFF.